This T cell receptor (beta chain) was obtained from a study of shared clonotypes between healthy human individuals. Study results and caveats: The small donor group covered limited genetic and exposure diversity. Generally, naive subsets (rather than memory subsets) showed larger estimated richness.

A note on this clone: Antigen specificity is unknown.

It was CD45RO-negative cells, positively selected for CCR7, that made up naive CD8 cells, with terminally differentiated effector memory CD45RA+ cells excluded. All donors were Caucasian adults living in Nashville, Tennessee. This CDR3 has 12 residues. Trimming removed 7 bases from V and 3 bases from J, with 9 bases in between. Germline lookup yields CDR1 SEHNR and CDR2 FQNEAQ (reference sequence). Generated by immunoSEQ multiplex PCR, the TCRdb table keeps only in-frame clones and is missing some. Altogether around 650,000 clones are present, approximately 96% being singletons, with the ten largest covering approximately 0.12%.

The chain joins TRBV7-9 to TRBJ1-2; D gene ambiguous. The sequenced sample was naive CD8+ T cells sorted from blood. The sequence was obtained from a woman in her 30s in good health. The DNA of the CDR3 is TGTGCCAGCATAACAATGGACTATGGCTACACCTTC. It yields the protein CASITMDYGYTF.